The 22 T cell receptor beta chains in this list originate from one sample, sequenced in a study of CD8 T cells in ankylosing spondylitis. General study findings and limits: Ankylosing spondylitis blood appeared to be characterized by a TCR beta motif of eight highly homologous variants.

TCRdb analysed the 5' RACE reads with MiXCR anew, one entry per CDR3 protein. The table includes some 85,000 distinct CDR3 sequences, more than 8.5% detected once. Their cognate antigens are unknown. Sequenced input: blood, either unsorted or a sorted T cell fraction (not recorded which). Receptors originate from a male donor with ankylosing spondylitis.

This clonotype was recorded a few times. This chain uses TRBV13 with TRBJ1-1; TRBD1 matches 9 bases. The V gene's germline CDR1 is PRHDT and CDR2 FYEKMQ (reference sequence). V lost 9 bases, J lost 7 bases, and 15 bases stayed unmatched. The CDR3 is 15 residues long. The CDR3 region has the DNA TGTGCCAGTACGGGACAGGGCATCGCAGGGGGTGAAGCTTTCTTT. This encodes CASTGQGIAGGEAFF. The entire variable domain, with the rest obtained from reference TRBV13 and TRBJ1-1, is as follows: AAGVIQSPRHLIKEKRETATLKCYPIPRHDTVYWYQQGPGQDPQFLISFYEKMQSDKGSIPDRFSAQQFSDYHSELNMSSLELGDSALYFCASTGQGIAGGEAFFGQGTRLTVV.

V and J are TRBV29-1 and TRBJ2-7; D is ambiguous. Trimming removed 0 bases at V and 1 base at J, with 7 bases between. The V gene's germline CDR1 is SQVTM and CDR2 ANQGSEA. The CDR3 totals 13 residues. The CDR3 is CSVEENSSYEQYF. The CDR3 DNA follows: TGCAGCGTTGAAGAGAACAGTTCCTACGAGCAGTACTTC.

This clonotype has more than one count but fewer than ten. V usage is TRBV7-9 and J usage is TRBJ1-5; 7 positions agree with TRBD1. Trimming at V came to 5 bases and at J to 6 bases, leaving 7 bases not matched to a gene. This CDR3 is built from 14 residues. Germline loops: CDR1 SEHNR, CDR2 FQNEAQ (reference sequence). The CDR3 here is CASSVDRAGQPQHF. DNA of the CDR3: TGTGCCAGCAGCGTCGACAGGGCCGGTCAGCCCCAGCATTTT.

This clonotype has more than one count but fewer than ten. The J gene is TRBJ2-7, the V gene TRBV6-1; TRBD1 is a possible D gene (6 bases). V was trimmed by 3 bases and J by 1 base, leaving 10 bases between them. The CDR3 sequence is 14 residues long. Per germline, CDR1 MNHNS and CDR2 SASEGT. The CDR3 region has the DNA TGTGCCAGCAGTGATTCAGGGGAATCCTACGAGCAGTACTTC. Translated, it gives CASSDSGESYEQYF.

In this sample, this clonotype turned up many times. In nucleotides, the CDR3 is TGTGCCAGCACCGCCTCGGGACAGCCTAAGGAGGGGGCTAACTATGGCTACACCTTC. Amino acids: CASTASGQPKEGANYGYTF. The chain combines TRBV11-1 with TRBJ1-2, with 7 bases that match TRBD1. The V segment lost 7 bases and the J segment 0 bases; nucleotides outside the gene matches: 20. Germline values: CDR1 SGHAT, CDR2 FQDESV (reference sequence). The CDR3 loop spans 19 amino acids.

Points on this clonotype: This CDR3 fails to terminate in the conserved phenylalanine or tryptophan, so it likely reflects a read error. V usage is TRBV11-2 and J usage is TRBJ1-1; D unresolved. The CDR3 length is 10 residues. The V end lost 11 bases, the J end lost 1 base, and 5 bases lay between the germline ends. CDR1 and CDR2 (germline): SGHAT, FQNNGV. The CDR3 reads CALGNTEAFS. In DNA, the CDR3 is TGTGCCCTTGGGAACACTGAAGCTTTCTCT.

This clonotype was seen a handful of times. The rearrangement uses TRBV7-9 and TRBJ2-1, with 7 bases fitting TRBD2. The V segment lost 7 bases and the J segment 1 base; nucleotides outside the gene matches: 7. The CDR3 contains 15 residues. Germline CDR1 is SEHNR and CDR2 is FQNEAQ (reference sequence). The CDR3 loop is CASTVERESYNEQFF. For the CDR3, the DNA is TGTGCCAGCACCGTGGAGCGGGAATCCTACAATGAGCAGTTCTTC.

This chain links TRBV15 with TRBJ2-1; 7 positions agree with TRBD2. The CDR3 covers 13 residues. The ends lost 4 bases at V and 9 bases at J; junction bases unmatched: 6. CDR1 is LNHNV, CDR2 YYDKDF, per germline (reference sequence). The CDR3 is CATSIVWGGEQFF. The CDR3 DNA follows: TGTGCCACCAGCATCGTCTGGGGGGGTGAGCAGTTCTTC.

This clonotype appeared many times. The chain joins TRBV5-5 to TRBJ2-3, with 8 bases aligning to TRBD2. This CDR3 contains 15 residues. Germline trimming cut 1 base from V and 5 bases from J; bases unmatched to any gene: 6. Germline CDR1 is SGHKS and CDR2 is YYEKEE (reference sequence). This CDR3 is CASSLRAGEGDTQYF. The CDR3, as DNA: TGTGCCAGCAGCTTGCGAGCGGGAGAGGGAGATACGCAGTATTTT.

This chain connects TRBV11-2 to TRBJ1-1; possibly TRBD1 for D (6 bases). The germline V and J ends were trimmed by 2 bases and 11 bases, with 12 bases remaining between them. Germline CDR1 is SGHAT and CDR2 is FQNNGV. CDR3 length: 12 amino acids. The CDR3 sequence: CASSLRGGTAFF. The CDR3 coding sequence is TGTGCCAGCAGCTTAAGAGGGGGAACGGCTTTCTTT.

The V call is TRBV5-6, the J call TRBJ2-1; D tentatively reads TRBD1 or TRBD2 (6 bases each). CDR1 and CDR2 from the germline V gene are SGHDT and YYEEEE. The length of the CDR3 is 14 residues. V lost 4 bases, J lost 7 bases, and 15 bases lay in between. The CDR3 here is CASSVGTGRNEQFF. The CDR3 DNA sequence: TGTGCCAGCAGCGTGGGCACAGGGAGGAATGAGCAGTTCTTC.

The J gene is TRBJ2-7, the V gene TRBV20-1, with D possibly matching TRBD2 (5 bases). The CDR3 runs to 15 residues. Germline lookup yields CDR1 DFQATT and CDR2 SNEGSKA (reference sequence). V was shortened by 3 bases and J by 0 bases, with 15 bases between the two germline ends. The CDR3 coding sequence is TGCAGTGCTAGGCTCGCGGAGGACCTCTCCTACGAGCAGTACTTC. This gives the protein CSARLAEDLSYEQYF.

J is TRBJ2-5 and V is TRBV5-5; TRBD2 matches 9 bases. CDR1 and CDR2 from the germline V gene are SGHKS and YYEKEE (reference sequence). The CDR3 length is 16 residues. V lost 2 bases to trimming and J lost 4 bases; unmatched junction nucleotides: 9. Here the CDR3 reads CASSFKREVAGETQYF. CDR3 nucleotide sequence: TGTGCCAGCAGCTTCAAGCGGGAGGTGGCGGGAGAGACCCAGTACTTC.

The chain combines TRBV7-9 with TRBJ1-1; 8 bases fit TRBD1. The CDR3 consists of 15 residues. Germline-derived CDR1 and CDR2 are SEHNR and FQNEAQ (reference sequence). With V trimmed by 1 base and J by 4 bases, 5 bases remained unmatched. The CDR3 sequence is CASSLVQGAGTEAFF. The CDR3 region has the DNA TGTGCCAGCAGCTTAGTGCAGGGGGCGGGCACTGAAGCTTTCTTT.

This clonotype was detected only a few times. The chain carries TRBV5-4 and TRBJ2-5; 11 bases align to TRBD1. J gave up 5 bases and V 0 bases, and 3 bases lay outside the gene matches. This CDR3 is built from 15 residues. Germline assignment: CDR1 SGHNT and CDR2 YYREEE (reference sequence). CDR3 DNA: TGTGCCAGCAGCTTGGGGACAGGGGGCCGGGAGACCCAGTACTTC. Its protein product is CASSLGTGGRETQYF.

In its sample, this clonotype was seen a few times. This chain links TRBV20-1 with TRBJ2-1, with D unresolved. The CDR3 has 11 residues. Germline V gives CDR1 DFQATT, CDR2 SNEGSKA (reference sequence). Trimming left V 6 bases short and J 9 bases short, with 12 bases between. CDR3 in amino acids: CSALWMGEQFF. CDR3 nucleotides: TGCAGTGCCCTTTGGATGGGTGAGCAGTTCTTC.

The chain uses TRBV3-1 and TRBJ2-3, with a weak D call TRBD2 (5 bases). Germline lookup yields CDR1 LGHDT and CDR2 YNNKEL (reference sequence). The CDR3 has 16 residues. V was cut by 1 base and J by 1 base, with 12 bases left in between. The CDR3 DNA sequence: TGTGCCAGCAGCCAAGGCGGCTACGGGGGCACAGATACGCAGTATTTT. Its protein is CASSQGGYGGTDTQYF.

This clonotype was seen more than once but under ten times. The rearrangement joins TRBV7-8 to TRBJ2-7; no reliable D call. V lost 5 bases, J lost 6 bases, and 11 bases lay in between. Germline assignment: CDR1 SGHVS and CDR2 FQNEAQ. CDR3 length: 12 amino acids. The CDR3 here is CASSLKPLEQYV. CDR3 bases: TGTGCCAGCAGCCTCAAACCCCTCGAGCAGTACGTC.

This clonotype was seen many times. The chain links TRBV11-2 to TRBJ1-5, with no clear D. Germline CDR1 reads SGHAT; CDR2 reads FQNNGV. V lost 2 bases and J 2 bases, leaving 4 bases between the germline ends. This CDR3 is 13 amino acids long. CDR3 in amino acids: CASSLSGNQPQHF. CDR3 sequence (DNA): TGTGCCAGCAGCTTAAGTGGCAATCAGCCCCAGCATTTT.

The rearrangement joins TRBV19 to TRBJ2-1; a possible D gene is TRBD1 (5 bases). Looked up from germline, CDR1 is LNHDA and CDR2 is SQIVND (reference sequence). CDR3 size: 15 residues. Trimming left V 3 bases short and J 0 bases short, with 9 bases between. This chain's CDR3 is CASSMGPSSYNEQFF. CDR3 DNA: TGTGCCAGTAGTATGGGGCCGAGCTCCTACAATGAGCAGTTCTTC.

This clonotype was recorded a few times. The V and J genes are TRBV6-4 and TRBJ1-5; D gene ambiguous. Germline V lookup: CDR1 MRHNA, CDR2 SNTAGT. The V end lost 8 bases, the J end lost 8 bases, and 10 bases lay between the germline ends. The CDR3 runs to 11 residues. The CDR3 loop reads CASRGWKPQHF. CDR3 nucleotide sequence: TGTGCCAGCCGTGGATGGAAGCCCCAGCATTTT.

This clonotype was seen more than once but under ten times. This chain joins TRBV3-1 and TRBJ1-2; TRBD1 is a possible D gene (6 bases). CDR3 length: 13 residues. CDR1 is LGHDT and CDR2 is YNNKEL in the germline V gene (reference sequence). V was shortened by 1 base and J by 6 bases, with 9 bases between the two germline ends. DNA of the CDR3: TGTGCCAGCAGCCAAGTTTACAGGGATGGCTACACCTTC. Translated, it gives CASSQVYRDGYTF.